The following is a TCR beta chain sequence with its context. What it binds is unknown. The time point denotes: blood from clinic visit 5 months post-surgery; TSC patient then seizure free. The sequenced cases were selected for having the highest brain T cell transcript signatures. At least one anti-epileptic drug was given before surgery. The CDR3 extends over 14 amino acids. Per germline, CDR1 SGHDT and CDR2 YYEEEE. The V and J ends lost 0 bases and 4 bases respectively, with 8 bases between them. The data were obtained in a study of brain T cells in children with intractable seizures. Study-wide results and limits: Pre-surgery blood may have been undersampled, hiding some clones. HCMV serostatus was not known, and viral specificity came from CDR3 similarity only.

The data were produced by immunoSEQ multiplex PCR, yet TCRdb's version contains in-frame clones alone and is incomplete. The table lists about 340,000 clones, nearly 95% of them singletons. The clonotype comes from a boy younger than two with tuberous sclerosis and intractable seizures. The chain combines TRBV5-6 with TRBJ2-1; D remains unclear. This material consisted of peripheral blood, taken around 5 months after surgery. The CDR3 is CASSLDDIYNEQFF. CDR3 bases: TGTGCCAGCAGCTTGGATGACATTTACAATGAGCAGTTCTTC.